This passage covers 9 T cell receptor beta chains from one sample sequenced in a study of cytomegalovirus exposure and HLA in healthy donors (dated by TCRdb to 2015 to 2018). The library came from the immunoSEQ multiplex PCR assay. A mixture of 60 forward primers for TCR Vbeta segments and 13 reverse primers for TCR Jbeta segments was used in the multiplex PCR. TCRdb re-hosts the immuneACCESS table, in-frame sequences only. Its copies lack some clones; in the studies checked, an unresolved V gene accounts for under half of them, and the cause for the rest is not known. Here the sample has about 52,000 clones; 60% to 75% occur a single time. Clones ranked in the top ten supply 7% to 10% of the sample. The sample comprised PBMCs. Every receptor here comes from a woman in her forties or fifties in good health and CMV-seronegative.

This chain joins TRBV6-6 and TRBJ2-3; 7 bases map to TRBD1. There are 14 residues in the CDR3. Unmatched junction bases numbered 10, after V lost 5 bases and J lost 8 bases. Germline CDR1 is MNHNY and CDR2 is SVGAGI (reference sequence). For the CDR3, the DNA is TGTGCCAGCAGTCACACAGGGGCGGAGGCTACGCAGTATTTT. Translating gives CASSHTGAEATQYF.

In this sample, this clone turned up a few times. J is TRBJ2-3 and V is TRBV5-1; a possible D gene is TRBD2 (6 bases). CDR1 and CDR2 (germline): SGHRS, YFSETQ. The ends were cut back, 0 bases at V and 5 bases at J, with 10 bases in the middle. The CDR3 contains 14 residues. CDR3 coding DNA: TGCGCCAGCAGCTTGGCGGGACTCCAAGATACGCAGTATTTT. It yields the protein CASSLAGLQDTQYF.

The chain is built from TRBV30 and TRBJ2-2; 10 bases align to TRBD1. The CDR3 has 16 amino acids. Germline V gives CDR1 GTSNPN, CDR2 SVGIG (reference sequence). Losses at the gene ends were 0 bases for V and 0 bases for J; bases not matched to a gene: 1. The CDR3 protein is CAWSVGTGANTGELFF. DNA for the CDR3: TGTGCCTGGAGTGTTGGGACAGGGGCGAACACCGGGGAGCTGTTTTTT.

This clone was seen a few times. Here the CDR3 DNA reads TGCGCCAGCAGCCGGGGCCTGGGAGGACAGGGTTACGAGCAGTACTTC. This sequence encodes CASSRGLGGQGYEQYF. The rearrangement links TRBV5-1 to TRBJ2-7; 8 bases line up with TRBD1. This CDR3 has 16 amino acids. Per germline, CDR1 SGHRS and CDR2 YFSETQ. With V trimmed by 4 bases and J by 4 bases, 13 bases remained unmatched.

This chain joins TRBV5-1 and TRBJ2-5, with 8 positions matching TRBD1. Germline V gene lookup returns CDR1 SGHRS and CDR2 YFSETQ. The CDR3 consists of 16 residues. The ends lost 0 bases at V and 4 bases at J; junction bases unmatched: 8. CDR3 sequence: CASSLEAQGAAETQYF. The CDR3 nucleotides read TGCGCCAGCAGCTTGGAGGCCCAGGGGGCCGCAGAGACCCAGTACTTC.

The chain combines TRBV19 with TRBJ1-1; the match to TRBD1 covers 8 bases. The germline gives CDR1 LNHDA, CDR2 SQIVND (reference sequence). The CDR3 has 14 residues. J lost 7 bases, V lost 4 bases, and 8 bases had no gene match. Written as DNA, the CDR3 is TGTGCCAGTAGTAGATCCCGGGACAGGATTGAAGCTTTCTTT. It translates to CASSRSRDRIEAFF.

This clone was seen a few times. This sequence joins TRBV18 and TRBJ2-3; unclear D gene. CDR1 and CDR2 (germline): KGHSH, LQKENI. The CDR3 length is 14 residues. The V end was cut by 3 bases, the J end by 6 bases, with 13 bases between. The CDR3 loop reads CASSPSGSSDTQYF. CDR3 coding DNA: TGTGCCAGCTCACCTTCAGGTTCTTCGGATACGCAGTATTTT.

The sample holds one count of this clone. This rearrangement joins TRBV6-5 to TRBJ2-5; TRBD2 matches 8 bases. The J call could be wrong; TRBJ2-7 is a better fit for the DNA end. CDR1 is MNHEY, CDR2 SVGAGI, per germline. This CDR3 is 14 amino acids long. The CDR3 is CASLGTSGSYEQYF. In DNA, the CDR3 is TGTGCCAGTTTGGGAACTAGCGGTTCCTACGAGCAGTACTTC.

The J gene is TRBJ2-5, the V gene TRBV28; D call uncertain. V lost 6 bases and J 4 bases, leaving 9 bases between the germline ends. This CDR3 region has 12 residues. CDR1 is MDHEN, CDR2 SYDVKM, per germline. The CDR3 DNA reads TGTGCCAGCAGCTACTACCGAGAGACCCAGTACTTC. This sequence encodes CASSYYRETQYF.